The 17 T cell receptor beta chains reported below all come from one sample, sequenced in a study of long-term antiretroviral therapy in people with HIV. Assay version v3.0 of immunoSEQ was used, and it was run at survey level. TCRdb's copy holds only in-frame clones and misses some; the assay was immunoSEQ multiplex PCR. The sample includes 23,000 or so clones, almost 80% of them seen just once. Material: unsorted PBMCs, obtained 2.1 years after starting antiretroviral therapy. These receptors originate from a man under 40 with HIV.

V is TRBV19 and J is TRBJ2-2; D not certain. Trimming removed 3 bases at V and 3 bases at J, with 14 bases between. This CDR3 has 16 residues. CDR1 and CDR2 from the germline V gene are LNHDA and SQIVND (reference sequence). CDR3 bases: TGTGCCAGTAGTATCTCGTTGGGTACGGACACCGGGGAGCTGTTTTTT. Its protein is CASSISLGTDTGELFF.

The V gene is TRBV5-5, the J gene TRBJ1-2; D call uncertain. The CDR3 extends over 15 amino acids. Germline CDR1 and CDR2: SGHKS and YYEKEE (reference sequence). Trimming shortened V by 4 bases and J by 3 bases, and 16 bases separated the two germline ends. The DNA for the CDR3 is TGTGCCAGCAGCGGAAACCTCAGAGGGTACTATGGCTACACCTTC. As protein: CASSGNLRGYYGYTF.

A note on this clone: Other nucleotide sequences from this sample produce the same CDR3. The chain combines TRBV18 with TRBJ2-6, with unresolved D. The CDR3 is made up of 14 amino acids. CDR1 is KGHSH and CDR2 is LQKENI in the germline V gene. V was cut by 2 bases and J by 1 base, with 3 bases left in between. CDR3 nucleotide sequence: TGTGCCAGCTCACCAGATTCTGGGGCCAACGTCCTGACTTTC. It translates to CASSPDSGANVLTF.

The chain links TRBV27 to TRBJ1-5, with a weak D call TRBD1 (5 bases). The CDR3 consists of 16 residues. With 5 bases removed from V and 4 bases from J, the gap between germline ends came to 18 bases. From germline, CDR1 is MNHEY and CDR2 SMNVEV (reference sequence). The CDR3 spells CASSAFRGAANQPQHF. The CDR3 DNA is TGTGCCAGCAGTGCCTTCCGTGGGGCGGCAAATCAGCCCCAGCATTTT.

This chain links TRBV11-3 with TRBJ2-2; 8 nucleotides align to TRBD2. Trimming at V came to 5 bases and at J to 0 bases, leaving 2 bases not matched to a gene. The germline gives CDR1 SGHNT, CDR2 YENEEA. This CDR3 is built from 15 residues. CDR3 amino acids: CASSDGRANTGELFF. The CDR3 nucleotides are TGTGCCAGCAGCGACGGGAGGGCGAACACCGGGGAGCTGTTTTTT.

The chain uses TRBV28 and TRBJ1-4, with D possibly being TRBD1 (5 bases). Trimming cost V 3 bases and J 3 bases, with 17 bases left between them. CDR1 is MDHEN, CDR2 SYDVKM, per germline. The CDR3 runs 17 residues. The CDR3 region has the DNA TGTGCCAGCAGTTTGCACTCGCGGTGGGGCCCTAATGAAAAACTGTTTTTT. Residues: CASSLHSRWGPNEKLFF.

This sequence joins TRBV5-1 and TRBJ2-3; TRBD2 agrees at 8 bases. The CDR3 loop spans 15 amino acids. CDR1 is SGHRS, CDR2 YFSETQ, per germline. J lost 4 bases, V lost 0 bases, and 4 bases had no gene match. DNA of the CDR3: TGCGCCAGCAGCTTGGCCGGACTAGCAGCAGATACGCAGTATTTT. This encodes CASSLAGLAADTQYF.

The chain combines TRBV5-4 with TRBJ2-3; 8 nucleotides match TRBD2. Germline CDR1 is SGHNT and CDR2 is YYREEE (reference sequence). V gave up 3 bases and J gave up 3 bases; unmatched junction bases: 6. This CDR3 spans 15 amino acids. CDR3 DNA: TGTGCCAGCAGCTCGGGGGGGGGTTTTACAGATACGCAGTATTTT. Encoded protein: CASSSGGGFTDTQYF.

The chain is built from TRBV18 and TRBJ1-2; 7 bases fit TRBD1. Trimming took 1 base from V and 4 from J; bases not matched to a gene: 6. Germline V gene data show CDR1 as KGHSH and CDR2 as LQKENI. This CDR3 has 15 residues. The CDR3 DNA is TGTGCCAGCTCACCACAATCGGGACAGATCTATGGCTACACCTTC. It specifies CASSPQSGQIYGYTF.

This clone was counted between two and nine times. V gene TRBV9 combines with J gene TRBJ1-2; 10 nucleotides align to TRBD1. CDR1 and CDR2 (germline): SGDLS, YYNGEE. The CDR3 sequence is 15 residues long. The J segment lost 2 bases and the V segment lost 3 bases, leaving 4 bases of the junction unmatched. The CDR3 DNA follows: TGTGCCAGCAGCGGGGACAGGGGAACAAACTATGGCTACACCTTC. Its translation is CASSGDRGTNYGYTF.

The chain joins TRBV9 to TRBJ2-2; TRBD1 matches 8 bases. The CDR3 loop spans 21 amino acids. Germline assignment: CDR1 SGDLS and CDR2 YYNGEE. V lost 0 bases and J lost 2; bases outside the gene matches: 18. CDR3 DNA sequence: TGTGCCAGCAGCGTAGAGCCCTCCCCCCTATTACAGGGGGGAAACACCGGGGAGCTGTTTTTT. It yields the protein CASSVEPSPLLQGGNTGELFF.

This clone was seen more than once but under ten times. The chain joins TRBV4-1 to TRBJ1-3; no clear D gene. This CDR3 is built from 16 residues. Trimming took off 2 bases at V and 5 bases at J, with 16 bases between the two ends. Germline V lookup: CDR1 MGHRA, CDR2 YSYEKL. The CDR3 DNA reads TGCGCCAGCAGCCAACCCGCGAACGACCGTCGAAACACCATATATTTT. It codes for CASSQPANDRRNTIYF.

The chain employs TRBV9 and TRBJ1-2, with D unresolved. The germline V gene encodes CDR1 SGDLS and CDR2 YYNGEE. V was trimmed by 0 bases and J by 4 bases, leaving 10 bases between them. The length of the CDR3 is 14 residues. The CDR3 DNA sequence: TGTGCCAGCAGCGTAGGCGGGGAGCCCTATGGCTACACCTTC. It codes for CASSVGGEPYGYTF.

This clone was detected only once. The CDR3 DNA follows: TGTGCCAGCAGCTGGCCGGGGAGCTCCTACGAGCAGTACTTC. Translation: CASSWPGSSYEQYF. V usage is TRBV5-8 and J usage is TRBJ2-7, with D perhaps matching TRBD2 (5 bases). Germline loops: CDR1 SGHTS, CDR2 YDEGEE. V lost 3 bases and J 0 bases, leaving 10 bases between the germline ends. CDR3 length equals 14 residues.

The genes are TRBV15 and TRBJ2-7; D remains unclear. Trimming took 0 bases from V and 7 from J, leaving 7 bases between them. CDR3 length: 12 amino acids. Germline V CDR1 and CDR2: LNHNV, YYDKDF (reference sequence). The CDR3 is CATSRDTREQYF. The CDR3 nucleotides are TGTGCCACCAGCAGAGATACGAGGGAGCAGTACTTC.

This clone is a singleton in its sample. The V call is TRBV27, the J call TRBJ2-1, with D perhaps matching TRBD2 (6 bases). The CDR3 is 12 residues long. Germline V gives CDR1 MNHEY, CDR2 SMNVEV (reference sequence). V shed 6 bases and J shed 7 bases, with 10 bases lying between them. The CDR3 coding sequence is TGTGCCAGCAGACCCCGGGGGAATGAGCAGTTCTTC. This sequence encodes CASRPRGNEQFF.

CDR3 sequence: CASSPVLAAYGYTF. In nucleotides, the CDR3 is TGTGCCAGCAGCCCAGTCCTCGCCGCCTATGGCTACACCTTC. The rearrangement joins TRBV5-4 to TRBJ1-2, with unresolved D. Trimming cost V 4 bases and J 4 bases, with 14 bases left between them. Germline CDR1 and CDR2: SGHNT and YYREEE (reference sequence). CDR3 length: 14 residues. The full variable domain, in which reference TRBV5-4 and TRBJ1-2 provide the parts outside the CDR3, is ETGVTQSPTHLIKTRGQQVTLRCSSQSGHNTVSWYQQALGQGPQFIFQYYREEENGRGNFPPRFSGLQFPNYSSELNVNALELDDSALYLCASSPVLAAYGYTFGSGTRLTVV.